Listed below are T cell receptor beta chains from one sample, sequenced in a study of T cell responses to AZD1222 COVID-19 vaccine. Produced via immunoSEQ multiplex PCR; TCRdb's table is partial and in-frame only. Of under 200,000 clones in the sample, approximately 91% were seen once. Sequenced material: peripheral blood, taken on day 0 of AZD1222 vaccination. These TCRs come from an adult in good health. The CDR3 runs from the conserved cysteine through the conserved F or W. The D gene is left open where the match is weak. Only part of the rows carry a size: once, few, many, or a class if the clone is expanded.

v_gene: TRBV12-5; d_gene: TRBD1; j_gene: TRBJ1-1; abundance: NA; CDR3aa: CASGQGQGGAFF; CDR3nt: TGTGCTAGTGGTCAGGGACAGGGAGGAGCTTTCTTT
v_gene: TRBV15; d_gene: NA; j_gene: TRBJ2-1; abundance: NA; CDR3aa: CATKGLDNEQFF; CDR3nt: TGTGCCACCAAGGGGTTAGACAATGAGCAGTTCTTC
v_gene: TRBV20-1; d_gene: NA; j_gene: TRBJ2-1; abundance: NA; CDR3aa: CSAEDQNEQFF; CDR3nt: TGCAGTGCAGAGGACCAGAATGAGCAGTTCTTC
v_gene: TRBV12-3/TRBV12-4; d_gene: NA; j_gene: TRBJ1-5; abundance: NA; CDR3aa: CASSLRGKPQHF; CDR3nt: TGTGCCAGCAGTTTACGGGGGAAGCCCCAGCATTTT
v_gene: TRBV19; d_gene: NA; j_gene: TRBJ1-1; abundance: NA; CDR3aa: CASRLGDTEAFF; CDR3nt: TGTGCCAGTAGATTGGGGGACACTGAAGCTTTCTTT
v_gene: TRBV6-5; d_gene: NA; j_gene: TRBJ1-1; abundance: NA; CDR3aa: CASSSLEWEAFF; CDR3nt: TGTGCCAGCAGTTCCCTCGAGTGGGAAGCTTTCTTT
v_gene: TRBV3-1/TRBV3-2; d_gene: NA; j_gene: TRBJ2-2; abundance: NA; CDR3aa: CASSQVKGAGELFF; CDR3nt: TGTGCCAGCAGCCAAGTAAAGGGGGCCGGGGAGCTGTTTTTT
v_gene: TRBV28; d_gene: TRBD1; j_gene: TRBJ1-2; abundance: NA; CDR3aa: CASSPQDRGNYGYTF; CDR3nt: TGTGCCAGCAGTCCCCAGGACAGGGGCAACTATGGCTACACCTTC
v_gene: TRBV28; d_gene: NA; j_gene: TRBJ1-1; abundance: NA; CDR3aa: CASSPSREAPEAFF; CDR3nt: TGTGCCAGCAGTCCCTCAAGGGAGGCCCCTGAAGCTTTCTTT
v_gene: TRBV28; d_gene: NA; j_gene: TRBJ2-7; abundance: NA; CDR3aa: CASTYSDATYEQYF; CDR3nt: TGTGCCAGCACCTACAGCGATGCGACCTACGAGCAGTACTTC
v_gene: TRBV11-2; d_gene: NA; j_gene: TRBJ2-4; abundance: once; CDR3aa: CASSLDWSKNIQYF; CDR3nt: TGTGCCAGCAGCTTAGACTGGTCCAAAAACATTCAGTACTTC
v_gene: TRBV7-2; d_gene: TRBD1; j_gene: TRBJ2-2; abundance: NA; CDR3aa: CASNLGRGRIGELFF; CDR3nt: TGTGCCAGCAACTTAGGCAGGGGGCGAATCGGGGAGCTGTTTTTT
v_gene: TRBV28; d_gene: NA; j_gene: TRBJ1-2; abundance: NA; CDR3aa: CASSLARDGVYGYTF; CDR3nt: TGTGCCAGCAGCCTCGCTAGGGACGGTGTTTATGGCTACACCTTC
v_gene: TRBV5-1; d_gene: NA; j_gene: TRBJ2-2; abundance: NA; CDR3aa: CASSFPGGITANTGELFF; CDR3nt: TGCGCCAGCAGCTTTCCGGGCGGAATCACTGCGAACACCGGGGAGCTGTTTTTT
v_gene: TRBV28; d_gene: NA; j_gene: TRBJ1-2; abundance: NA; CDR3aa: CATGGGQNRAANYGYTF; CDR3nt: TGTGCCACGGGAGGGGGGCAAAACAGGGCCGCTAACTATGGCTACACCTTC
v_gene: TRBV3-1/TRBV3-2; d_gene: NA; j_gene: TRBJ1-2; abundance: NA; CDR3aa: CASSTDGANYGYTF; CDR3nt: TGTGCCAGCAGCACAGACGGGGCTAACTATGGCTACACCTTC
v_gene: TRBV29-1; d_gene: NA; j_gene: TRBJ2-2; abundance: NA; CDR3aa: CSVNRENTGELFF; CDR3nt: TGCAGCGTTAACCGGGAGAACACCGGGGAGCTGTTTTTT
v_gene: TRBV19; d_gene: NA; j_gene: TRBJ1-5; abundance: NA; CDR3aa: CASSINWGDQPQHF; CDR3nt: TGTGCCAGTAGTATAAATTGGGGGGATCAGCCCCAGCATTTT
v_gene: TRBV6-5; d_gene: NA; j_gene: TRBJ2-5; abundance: NA; CDR3aa: CASRGGRGETQYF; CDR3nt: TGTGCCAGCAGGGGTGGACGGGGGGAGACCCAGTACTTC
v_gene: TRBV27; d_gene: NA; j_gene: TRBJ2-7; abundance: NA; CDR3aa: CASSFRKSYEQYF; CDR3nt: TGTGCCAGCAGTTTTCGGAAATCCTACGAGCAGTACTTC
v_gene: TRBV6-9; d_gene: NA; j_gene: TRBJ1-2; abundance: NA; CDR3aa: CASPEVPNGYTF; CDR3nt: TGTGCCAGCCCAGAGGTTCCTAATGGCTACACCTTC
v_gene: TRBV6-5; d_gene: TRBD1; j_gene: TRBJ1-1; abundance: NA; CDR3aa: CASQAGQMNTEAFF; CDR3nt: TGTGCCAGCCAAGCGGGACAGATGAACACTGAAGCTTTCTTT